The entry below gives a single T cell receptor beta chain sequence along with its context. Its antigen remains unidentified. This specimen comes from a study of cytomegalovirus exposure and HLA in healthy donors. Study-wide context: Drawn from HLA-typed donors, 65 million to 100 million unique TCRs were held in an early data release. Study-level points and caveats: Later on, an analysis tied 15,000 to 20,000 TCR beta sequences to HLA alleles at 0.05 false discovery rate.

With V trimmed by 1 base and J by 7 bases, 3 bases remained unmatched. Germline CDR1 SGHTA, CDR2 FQGNSA. The CDR3 is 16 amino acids. PCR used 60 Vbeta primers and 13 Jbeta primers. Assay used: immunoSEQ multiplex PCR; TCRdb lists only in-frame clones, some missing. Among roughly 88,000 clones, approximately 80% were seen once, and the ten largest hold around 5.3%. The specimen sequenced was PBMCs. The TCR comes from a man younger than 40 in good health and CMV-seropositive. The V and J genes are TRBV7-2 and TRBJ2-1, with TRBD2 matching over 14 bases. The CDR3 is CASSLVGLAGGNEQFF. The CDR3 DNA is TGTGCCAGCAGCTTAGTCGGACTAGCGGGAGGAAATGAGCAGTTCTTC.